The 21 T cell receptor beta chains in this list originate from one sample, sequenced in a study of a mutant IDH1 vaccine in newly diagnosed glioma. Sequenced by immunoSEQ multiplex PCR; TCRdb stores in-frame clones only, minus some. Here the sample spans fewer than 70,000 clones, around 83% being singletons. Time point reported: week 47, end of study. Each dose of the vaccine consisted of 300 ug of mutant IDH1 20-mer peptide, with topical imiquimod. These receptors have no known antigen. The sequencing used PBMCs, collected from a glioma patient whose treatment included an IDH1 peptide vaccine. The receptors derive from a man aged 25-45 years with glioma.

This chain connects TRBV10-3 to TRBJ1-1; 10 nucleotides match TRBD1. Germline-derived CDR1 and CDR2 are ENHRY and SYGVKD. V was pared by 10 bases and J by 1 base, with 12 bases of the junction left unmatched. The CDR3 has 16 amino acids. CDR3 nucleotide sequence: TGTGCCACCCACCCTGACAGGGGGCGTTGGAACACTGAAGCTTTCTTT. Amino acids: CATHPDRGRWNTEAFF.

The sample holds a few counts of this clone. This chain links TRBV6-1 with TRBJ1-4; D remains unclear. The V and J ends lost 5 bases and 8 bases respectively, with 18 bases between them. Germline CDR1 is MNHNS and CDR2 is SASEGT. The CDR3 covers 15 residues. CDR3 DNA: TGTGCCAGCAGTCCGGTGGGCCATAAGGAGGAAAAACTGTTTTTT. Translation gives CASSPVGHKEEKLFF.

The chain couples TRBV15 to TRBJ1-1; D gene uncertain. CDR3 length: 12 amino acids. From germline, CDR1 is LNHNV and CDR2 YYDKDF (reference sequence). V dropped 5 bases and J dropped 1 base, with 5 bases sitting between them. CDR3 protein: CATSRSNTEAFF. CDR3 sequence (DNA): TGTGCCACCAGCCGGTCGAACACTGAAGCTTTCTTT. Drawing the rest from reference TRBV15 and TRBJ1-1, the complete variable domain is DAMVIQNPRYQVTQFGKPVTLSCSQTLNHNVMYWYQQKSSQAPKLLFHYYDKDFNNEADTPDNFQSRRPNTSFCFLDIRSPGLGDTAMYLCATSRSNTEAFFGQGTRLTVV.

The CDR3 loop is CASSILGQGRGSGNTIYF. Here the CDR3 DNA reads TGTGCCAGCAGCATACTTGGACAGGGTCGGGGTTCTGGAAACACCATATATTTT. The genes are TRBV9 and TRBJ1-3; 8 bases fit TRBD1. Germline V lookup: CDR1 SGDLS, CDR2 YYNGEE. With 4 bases clipped from V and 1 base from J, the junction kept 13 bases outside the gene matches. This CDR3 region has 18 residues. Supplemented by reference TRBV9 and TRBJ1-3, the full variable domain reads DSGVTQTPKHLITATGQRVTLRCSPRSGDLSVYWYQQSLDQGLQFLIQYYNGEERAKGNILERFSAQQFPDLHSELNLSSLELGDSALYFCASSILGQGRGSGNTIYFGEGSWLTVV.

The sample holds a few counts of this clone. The chain has TRBV30 and TRBJ1-5; TRBD1 is a possible D gene (5 bases). CDR1 is GTSNPN, CDR2 SVGIG, per germline (reference sequence). Trimming stripped 2 bases from V and 0 bases from J, with 11 bases between. CDR3 length: 15 residues. Here the CDR3 DNA reads TGTGCCTGGAGTTCAGGGTCGGGTAGCAATCAGCCCCAGCATTTT. Its translation is CAWSSGSGSNQPQHF.

The chain couples TRBV7-9 to TRBJ1-4; D is undetermined. CDR3 length: 16 amino acids. With 5 bases removed from V and 0 bases from J, the gap between germline ends came to 13 bases. Germline V gene lookup returns CDR1 SEHNR and CDR2 FQNEAQ (reference sequence). In DNA, the CDR3 is TGTGCCAGCAGCCCCGGGGAGGCGACAACTAATGAAAAACTGTTTTTT. As protein: CASSPGEATTNEKLFF.

The V and J genes are TRBV6-1 and TRBJ1-5; 7 nucleotides agree with TRBD1. The CDR3 loop spans 18 amino acids. Germline CDR1 and CDR2: MNHNS and SASEGT. Trimming removed 3 bases from V and 0 bases from J; junction bases left unmatched: 11. In nucleotides, the CDR3 is TGTGCCAGCAGTGATTGGGGAGACAGGGCATATAGCAATCAGCCCCAGCATTTT. This sequence encodes CASSDWGDRAYSNQPQHF.

The V gene is TRBV18, the J gene TRBJ1-2; 7 positions match TRBD1. Germline V gene data show CDR1 as KGHSH and CDR2 as LQKENI. CDR3 length equals 17 residues. The junction had 10 bases not matched to a gene; V was cut back by 0 bases and J by 3 bases. The CDR3 DNA reads TGTGCCAGCTCACCACCGTGGTGGGCAGGGGGGGACTATGGCTACACCTTC. This translates into CASSPPWWAGGDYGYTF.

The genes are TRBV7-8 and TRBJ2-2, with unresolved D. The germline gives CDR1 SGHVS, CDR2 FQNEAQ. The CDR3 covers 14 residues. Trimming pared 7 bases from V and 1 base from J, leaving 10 bases between. CDR3 nucleotides: TGTGCCAGCACCCCTCAATGGAACACCGGGGAGCTGTTTTTT. As protein: CASTPQWNTGELFF. The variable domain in full, completed from reference TRBV7-8 and TRBJ2-2, reads GAGVSQSPRYKVAKRGQDVALRCDPISGHVSLFWYQQALGQGPEFLTYFQNEAQLDKSGLPSDRFFAERPEGSVSTLKIQRTQQEDSAVYLCASTPQWNTGELFFGEGSRLTVL.

The CDR3 DNA reads as TGCGCCAGCAGTCCTTGTGTAGTGTGGTGTTATGGCTACACCTTC. Its protein is CASSPCVVWCYGYTF. The V call is TRBV23-1, the J call TRBJ1-2; D is uncertain. TRBV23-1 is treated as an ORF (open reading frame) with a function not yet certain. The length of the CDR3 is 15 residues. The V end was cut by 4 bases, the J end by 5 bases, with 17 bases between.

CDR3 residues: CASRLGETQYF. In nucleotides, the CDR3 is TGTGCCAGCAGGTTGGGGGAGACCCAGTACTTC. The gene calls are TRBV27 and TRBJ2-5; no reliable D call. CDR3 length equals 11 residues. Trimming removed 6 bases at V and 5 bases at J, with 7 bases between. Per germline, CDR1 MNHEY and CDR2 SMNVEV (reference sequence).

The rearrangement links TRBV27 to TRBJ2-7, with 7 bases that match TRBD1. The V gene end was trimmed by 4 bases and the J gene end by 0 bases; junction bases not matched to a gene: 3. CDR3 length equals 14 residues. Per germline, CDR1 MNHEY and CDR2 SMNVEV (reference sequence). For the CDR3, the DNA is TGTGCCAGCAGTTCGGGACAGCTCTCCTACGAGCAGTACTTC. It yields the protein CASSSGQLSYEQYF.

This chain links TRBV5-1 with TRBJ1-2; 9 bases line up with TRBD1. The CDR3 has 13 residues. Germline V gene sequence: CDR1 SGHRS, CDR2 YFSETQ. Unmatched junction bases numbered 4, after V lost 4 bases and J lost 6 bases. The CDR3 spells CASSVTGGDGYTF. The CDR3 bases are TGCGCCAGCAGCGTGACAGGGGGTGATGGCTACACCTTC. Together with reference TRBV5-1 and TRBJ1-2, the CDR3 gives the full variable domain: KAGVTQTPRYLIKTRGQQVTLSCSPISGHRSVSWYQQTPGQGLQFLFEYFSETQRNKGNFPGRFSGRQFSNSRSEMNVSTLELGDSALYLCASSVTGGDGYTFGSGTRLTVV.

The J gene is TRBJ2-7, the V gene TRBV12-5; D gene ambiguous. Deletions cut 7 bases from V and 3 bases from J, with 19 bases between. Per germline, CDR1 LGHNT and CDR2 FRNRAP. The CDR3 is 15 residues long. The CDR3 DNA follows: TGTGCTAGTGCCACAAGCATGGGGTCCCTCTACGAGCAGTACTTC. This translates into CASATSMGSLYEQYF.

This clone appeared a single time. This sequence joins TRBV4-1 and TRBJ1-6; maybe TRBD1 (6 bases). CDR3 length: 15 residues. Between the trimmed V and J ends, which lost 6 bases and 5 bases, there was a span of 14 bases. CDR1 and CDR2 from the germline V gene are MGHRA and YSYEKL. The CDR3 sequence: CASRSQGWHNSPLHF. CDR3 in DNA: TGCGCCAGCAGATCCCAGGGGTGGCATAATTCACCCCTCCACTTT.

V and J are TRBV5-6 and TRBJ1-1; 7 bases agree with TRBD1. The junction had 12 bases not matched to a gene; V was cut back by 3 bases and J by 7 bases. The CDR3 length is 15 residues. Per germline, CDR1 SGHDT and CDR2 YYEEEE. The CDR3 region is CASSSGTDLPLEAFF. As DNA, the CDR3 is TGTGCCAGCAGCTCCGGGACAGATTTACCTCTTGAAGCTTTCTTT.

This chain links TRBV7-9 with TRBJ2-7; tentative D call: TRBD1 (7 bases). From germline, CDR1 is SEHNR and CDR2 FQNEAQ (reference sequence). The CDR3 is made up of 14 amino acids. V gave up 7 bases and J gave up 3 bases, with 16 bases separating them. The CDR3 coding sequence is TGTGCCAGCATGCGACAGGGAGGCAGCTACGAGCAGTACTTC. Its translation is CASMRQGGSYEQYF.

The gene calls are TRBV5-5 and TRBJ1-2, with 8 bases matching TRBD1. Germline V lookup: CDR1 SGHKS, CDR2 YYEKEE (reference sequence). J was trimmed by 3 bases and V by 4 bases; bases with no gene match: 8. The CDR3 sequence is 15 residues long. The CDR3 nucleotides read TGTGCCAGCAGCCCCTCAGGACAGGGAGACTATGGCTACACCTTC. Its protein is CASSPSGQGDYGYTF.

This rearrangement joins TRBV19 to TRBJ1-5, with D perhaps matching TRBD1 (5 bases). The CDR3 sequence is 14 residues long. V lost 3 bases and J lost 5, with 11 bases in between. CDR1 is LNHDA and CDR2 is SQIVND in the germline V gene (reference sequence). CDR3 sequence reads: CASSIGGMDQPQHF. As DNA, the CDR3 is TGTGCCAGTAGTATCGGGGGGATGGATCAGCCCCAGCATTTT.

The chain combines TRBV7-2 with TRBJ2-7, with TRBD2 identical over 7 bases. The CDR3 spans 17 residues. J gave up 0 bases and V 3 bases, and 11 bases lay outside the gene matches. Germline V lookup: CDR1 SGHTA, CDR2 FQGNSA. CDR3 bases: TGTGCCAGCAGCTTCGCGACGGCTAGCGGATTCTCCTACGAGCAGTACTTC. Translating gives CASSFATASGFSYEQYF.

This rearrangement joins TRBV10-2 to TRBJ1-2; D ambiguous. Per the germline V gene, CDR1 is WSHSY and CDR2 is SAAADI. Trimming pared 5 bases from V and 4 bases from J, leaving 14 bases between. CDR3 length equals 14 residues. The CDR3 DNA follows: TGCGCCAGCAGTCCAGGCCCCGGAGGCTATGGCTACACCTTC. Translating gives CASSPGPGGYGYTF.